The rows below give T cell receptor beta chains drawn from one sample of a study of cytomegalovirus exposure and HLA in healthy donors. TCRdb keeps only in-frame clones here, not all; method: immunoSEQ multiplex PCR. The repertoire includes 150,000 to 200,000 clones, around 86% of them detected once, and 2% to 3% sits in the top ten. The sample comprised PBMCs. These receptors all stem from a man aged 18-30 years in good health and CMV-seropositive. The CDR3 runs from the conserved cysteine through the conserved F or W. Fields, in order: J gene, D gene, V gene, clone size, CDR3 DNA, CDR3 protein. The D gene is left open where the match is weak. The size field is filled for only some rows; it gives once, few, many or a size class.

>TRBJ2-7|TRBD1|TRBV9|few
TGTGCCAGCAGCGTAGACGTCTCAGGGGGTTTGTACGAGCAGTACTTC
CASSVDVSGGLYEQYF
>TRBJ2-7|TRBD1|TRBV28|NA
TGTGCCAGCCGTACACCGACAGGGACCTACGAGCAGTACTTC
CASRTPTGTYEQYF
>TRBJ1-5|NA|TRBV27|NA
TGTGTCAGCAGTTTGTGGGGGCGCGAGCCCCAGCATTTT
CVSSLWGREPQHF
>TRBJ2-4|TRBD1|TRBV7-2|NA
TGTGCCAGCAGCTTGGGGACAGATTTACTAGCCAAAAACATTCAGTACTTC
CASSLGTDLLAKNIQYF
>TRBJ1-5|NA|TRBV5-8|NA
TGTGCCAGCAGCTTGCAGGTCAATCAGCCCCAGCATTTT
CASSLQVNQPQHF
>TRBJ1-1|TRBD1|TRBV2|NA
TGTGCCAGCAGGGACAGGGGGGGGAGGACTGAAGCTTTCTTT
CASRDRGGRTEAFF
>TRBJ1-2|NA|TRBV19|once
TGTGCCAGTAGCGCTCAGGGTTATGGCTACACCTTC
CASSAQGYGYTF
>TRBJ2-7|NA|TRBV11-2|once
TGTGCCAGCAGCCCGAAGATGGCGGGGGCGGAGGGTTACGAGCAGTACTTC
CASSPKMAGAEGYEQYF
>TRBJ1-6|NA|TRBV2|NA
TGTGCCAGCAGTCTACCTAGCTCCTATAATTCACCCCTCCACTTT
CASSLPSSYNSPLHF
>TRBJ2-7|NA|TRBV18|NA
TGTGCCAGCTCACCCTCAGAGGGAGCCTACGAGCAGTACTTC
CASSPSEGAYEQYF
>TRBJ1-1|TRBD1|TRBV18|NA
TGTGCCAGCTCACCAGGACAGGGAATTTTGGGCACTGAAGCTTTCTTT
CASSPGQGILGTEAFF
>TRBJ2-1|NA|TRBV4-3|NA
TGCGCCAGCAGCCAAGAACGGCCGGCTCAACTGGGCTGGTACAATGAGCAGTTCTTC
CASSQERPAQLGWYNEQFF
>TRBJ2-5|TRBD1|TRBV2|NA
TGTGCCAGCAACAGGGGTTACCAAGAGACCCAGTACTTC
CASNRGYQETQYF
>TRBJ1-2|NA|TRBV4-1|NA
TGCGCCAGCAGCCAAGAGCGGCAGAACTATGGCTACACCTTC
CASSQERQNYGYTF
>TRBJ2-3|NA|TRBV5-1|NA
TGCGCCAGCAGTACCTCTTCGGGCACAGATACGCAGTATTTT
CASSTSSGTDTQYF
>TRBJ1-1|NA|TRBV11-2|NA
TGTGCCAGCAGCTCAGGGGTTTGGACTGAAGCTTTCTTT
CASSSGVWTEAFF
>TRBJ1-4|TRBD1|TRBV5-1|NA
TGCGCCAGCAGCTACCAGCAGGGGGCAACTAATGAAAAACTGTTTTTT
CASSYQQGATNEKLFF
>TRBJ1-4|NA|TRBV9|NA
TGTGCCAGCAGCGTCTCGAGCGGGTCGGCTGAAAAACTGTTTTTT
CASSVSSGSAEKLFF
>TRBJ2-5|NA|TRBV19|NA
TGTGCCAGTAGTATGGGATCCTCTAGCGACTGGCGACAAGAGACCCAGTACTTC
CASSMGSSSDWRQETQYF
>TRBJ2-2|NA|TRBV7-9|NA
TGTGCCGTAGGGGAGCTGTTTTTT
CAVGELFF
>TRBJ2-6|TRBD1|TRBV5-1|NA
TGCGCCAGCGGGACAGGGGTATCGGAGGGGTCTGGGGCCAACGTCCTGACTTTC
CASGTGVSEGSGANVLTF
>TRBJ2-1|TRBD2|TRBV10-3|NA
TGTGCCATCAGAGCGGGGGGAGTCTACAATGAGCAGTTCTTC
CAIRAGGVYNEQFF
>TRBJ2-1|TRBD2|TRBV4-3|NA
TGCGCCAGCAGCCCTCCGGGACTAGAGGGTGAGCAGTTCTTC
CASSPPGLEGEQFF
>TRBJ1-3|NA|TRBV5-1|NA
TGCGCCAGCAGCTTAGCACAGGGCTCTGGAAACACCATATATTTT
CASSLAQGSGNTIYF
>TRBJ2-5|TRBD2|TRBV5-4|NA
TGTGCCAGCAGACCCGGGGGGGCCGGGGAGACCCAGTACTTC
CASRPGGAGETQYF
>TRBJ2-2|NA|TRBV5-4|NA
TGTGCCAGCAGCTTGGAGATTTTCGCGGGGAAGAACACCGGGGAGCTGTTTTTT
CASSLEIFAGKNTGELFF
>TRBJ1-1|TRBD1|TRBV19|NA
TGTGCCAGTAGTTGGGGACAGGGGGCAACGGCTTTCTTT
CASSWGQGATAFF
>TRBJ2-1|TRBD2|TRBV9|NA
TGTGCCAGCAGCCCCCACCTAGCGGACAATGAGCAGTTCTTC
CASSPHLADNEQFF
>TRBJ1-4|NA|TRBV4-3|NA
TGCGCCAGCAGCCAAGTTGTAAACGAGAAACTGTTTTTT
CASSQVVNEKLFF
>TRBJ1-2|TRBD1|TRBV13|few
TGTGCCAGCAGCGAAGACAGGGGGCACTATGGCTACACCTTC
CASSEDRGHYGYTF
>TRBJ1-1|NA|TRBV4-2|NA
TGTGCCAGCAGCCAAGAATCGGGGGTCGGCACTGAAGCTTTCTTT
CASSQESGVGTEAFF
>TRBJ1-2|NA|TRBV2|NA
TGTGCCAGCAGAGCCACAGAGTCTAACTATGGCTACACCTTC
CASRATESNYGYTF
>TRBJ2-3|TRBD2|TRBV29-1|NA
TGCAGCGTCCGACCTAGCGGGGCCTTCACAGATACGCAGTATTTT
CSVRPSGAFTDTQYF
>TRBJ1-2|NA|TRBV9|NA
TGTGCCAGCAGCGTAGAACAGGGCAGGGACTACACCTTC
CASSVEQGRDYTF
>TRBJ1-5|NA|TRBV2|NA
TGTGCCAGCAGTGAGGGTCCAGGAAATAGCAATCAGCCCCAGCATTTT
CASSEGPGNSNQPQHF
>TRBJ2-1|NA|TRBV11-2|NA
TGTGCCAGCAGCGACGGCCAGGGGAGGGCGATGAACAATGAGCAGTTCTTC
CASSDGQGRAMNNEQFF
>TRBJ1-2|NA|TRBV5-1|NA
TGCGCCAGCAGCTTGGATCCCACTAACTATGGCTACACCTTC
CASSLDPTNYGYTF
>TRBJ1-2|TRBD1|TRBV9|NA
TGTGCCAGCAGCCCGGGGACAGCCGCTGGCTACACCTTC
CASSPGTAAGYTF
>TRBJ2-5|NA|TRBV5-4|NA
TGTGCCAGCATCGACTCCCAAGAGACCCAGTACTTC
CASIDSQETQYF
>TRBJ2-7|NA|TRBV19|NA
TGTGCCACCTCCAGCGTATACACCGCCTCCTACGAGCAGTACTTC
CATSSVYTASYEQYF